The 25 T cell receptor beta chains below come from one sample, sequenced in a study of blood T cell repertoires in COVID-19. Only in-frame clones appear in the TCRdb table, and some are missing; sequencing was by immunoSEQ multiplex PCR. The sample has approximately 46,000 clones; roughly 82% are singletons. What was sequenced was peripheral blood. These TCRs come from a human donor in a cohort sampled during active COVID-19.

The chain uses TRBV6-1 and TRBJ2-5, with 12 bases aligning to TRBD2. The V gene end was trimmed by 0 bases and the J gene end by 0 bases; junction bases not matched to a gene: 14. The germline V gene encodes CDR1 MNHNS and CDR2 SASEGT. This CDR3 is built from 21 residues. The CDR3 reads CASSEAPGTSGYPSNQETQYF. CDR3 coding DNA: TGTGCCAGCAGTGAAGCCCCGGGGACTAGCGGGTACCCGTCAAACCAAGAGACCCAGTACTTC.

The V and J genes are TRBV14 and TRBJ1-1; TRBD1 aligns across 7 bases. CDR3 length equals 14 residues. CDR1 is SGHDN, CDR2 FVKESK, per germline. The junction had 12 bases not matched to a gene; V was cut back by 3 bases and J by 11 bases. This CDR3 is CASSHNQLQGLAFF. For the CDR3, the DNA is TGTGCCAGCAGCCACAACCAACTACAGGGGTTGGCTTTCTTT.

The chain links TRBV4-2 to TRBJ2-7, with 10 bases that match TRBD2. The CDR3 spans 15 residues. The germline gives CDR1 LGHNA, CDR2 YNFKEQ. The V and J ends lost 4 bases and 0 bases, in that order; junction bases with no gene match: 3. The CDR3 protein is CASSLGTSDSYEQYF. The CDR3 DNA reads TGTGCCAGCAGCCTCGGGACTAGCGACTCCTACGAGCAGTACTTC.

The rearrangement joins TRBV29-1 to TRBJ2-7; TRBD2 matches 13 bases. Germline V gene lookup returns CDR1 SQVTM and CDR2 ANQGSEA. V trimming: 2 bases; J trimming: 0 bases; junction bases outside the gene matches: 4. CDR3 size: 16 residues. This chain's CDR3 is CSVESGLAGSSYEQYF. The CDR3 DNA reads as TGCAGCGTTGAATCGGGACTAGCGGGGAGCTCCTACGAGCAGTACTTC.

This chain connects TRBV5-1 to TRBJ2-1; 8 bases agree with TRBD2. The V and J ends lost 3 bases and 4 bases, in that order; junction bases with no gene match: 9. From germline, CDR1 is SGHRS and CDR2 YFSETQ. This CDR3 contains 16 residues. This CDR3 is CASSSDGGRPYNEQFF. CDR3 DNA: TGCGCCAGCAGCTCTGACGGCGGGAGGCCGTACAATGAGCAGTTCTTC.

V is TRBV30 and J is TRBJ1-5, with D possibly matching TRBD1 (5 bases). There are 14 residues in the CDR3. Germline CDR1 GTSNPN, CDR2 SVGIG (reference sequence). Trimming took 0 bases from V and 5 from J, leaving 11 bases between them. This CDR3 reads CAWSVGGGDQPQHF. In nucleotides, the CDR3 is TGTGCCTGGAGTGTAGGAGGAGGGGATCAGCCCCAGCATTTT.

The count of this clone is one. The rearrangement joins TRBV7-2 to TRBJ1-2; D gene uncertain. This CDR3 has 14 amino acids. V was cut by 1 base and J by 8 bases, with 14 bases left in between. Germline lookup yields CDR1 SGHTA and CDR2 FQGNSA. CDR3 region: CASSLGGKSYGYTF. DNA of the CDR3: TGTGCCAGCAGCTTAGGCGGAAAATCTTACGGCTACACCTTC.

The chain recombines TRBV6-5 with TRBJ2-5, with 7 bases identical to TRBD1. V was pared by 6 bases and J by 1 base, with 2 bases of the junction left unmatched. There are 13 residues in the CDR3. In germline, CDR1 is MNHEY, CDR2 SVGAGI. CDR3: CASRRTGQETQYF. CDR3 DNA: TGTGCCAGCAGGAGGACAGGCCAAGAGACCCAGTACTTC.

This chain links TRBV11-2 with TRBJ2-7; D call uncertain. There are 13 residues in the CDR3. Germline V CDR1 and CDR2: SGHAT, FQNNGV. With 1 base removed from V and 4 bases from J, the gap between germline ends came to 8 bases. CDR3 sequence reads: CASSLGEEYEQYF. CDR3 coding DNA: TGTGCCAGCAGCTTAGGCGAGGAGTACGAGCAGTACTTC.

The chain employs TRBV19 and TRBJ1-1; no firm D call. The CDR3 runs 14 residues. Looked up from germline, CDR1 is LNHDA and CDR2 is SQIVND (reference sequence). Trimming left V 4 bases short and J 5 bases short, with 14 bases between. The CDR3 is CASSTSGLSTEAFF. The CDR3, as DNA: TGTGCCAGTAGTACCTCGGGGTTGAGTACTGAAGCTTTCTTT.

This rearrangement joins TRBV6-2 or TRBV6-3 to TRBJ2-1; 11 nucleotides match TRBD2. The CDR3 contains 16 residues. Germline-derived CDR1 and CDR2 are MNHEY and SVGEGT. Trimming took 1 base from V and 6 from J; bases not matched to a gene: 5. The CDR3 region is CASSYLAGGEFNEQFF. For the CDR3, the DNA is TGTGCCAGCAGTTACTTAGCGGGAGGGGAGTTCAATGAGCAGTTCTTC.

CDR3 loop: CASNQGATQYF. The CDR3 DNA is TGTGCCAGCAACCAGGGCGCGACCCAGTACTTC. The chain recombines TRBV6-5 with TRBJ2-5; a weak D match, TRBD1 (5 bases). V was pared by 7 bases and J by 7 bases, with 10 bases between. The V gene's germline CDR1 is MNHEY and CDR2 SVGAGI. This CDR3 has 11 residues.

CDR3 in amino acids: CASSLSWQGETQYF. DNA of the CDR3: TGTGCCAGCAGCTTAAGTTGGCAGGGTGAGACCCAGTACTTC. This chain joins TRBV7-2 and TRBJ2-5; TRBD1 is a possible D gene (5 bases). The CDR3 has 14 amino acids. Trimming cost V 2 bases and J 5 bases, with 12 bases left between them. CDR1 is SGHTA and CDR2 is FQGNSA in the germline V gene.

The J gene is TRBJ1-2, the V gene TRBV5-1; possible D gene TRBD1, 5 bases. Germline-derived CDR1 and CDR2 are SGHRS and YFSETQ. The CDR3 has 14 residues. The V end was cut by 0 bases, the J end by 4 bases, with 10 bases between. CDR3 sequence reads: CASSLVPGSYGYTF. In DNA form, the CDR3 reads TGCGCCAGCAGCTTGGTTCCAGGGTCCTATGGCTACACCTTC.

The V call is TRBV19, the J call TRBJ2-1; D may be TRBD2 (6 bases). This CDR3 contains 14 residues. Trimming took off 5 bases at V and 9 bases at J, with 17 bases between the two ends. Germline V gene sequence: CDR1 LNHDA, CDR2 SQIVND (reference sequence). CDR3 amino acids: CASSPNPGLAEQFF. The CDR3 bases are TGTGCCAGTAGTCCGAACCCGGGACTTGCTGAGCAGTTCTTC.

The chain recombines TRBV15 with TRBJ1-6, with TRBD1 matching 7 bases. The CDR3 has 15 residues. After removal of 5 bases from V and 7 bases from J, the junction contained 8 bases not matched to a gene. Germline CDR1 reads LNHNV; CDR2 reads YYDKDF (reference sequence). The DNA of the CDR3 is TGTGCCACCAGCCTAACGGGACAGACGAATTCACCCCTCCACTTT. As protein: CATSLTGQTNSPLHF.

The V gene is TRBV3-1 (or the pseudogene TRBV3-2), the J gene TRBJ2-7; 7 bases are a match to TRBD2. J gave up 3 bases and V 6 bases, and 2 bases lay outside the gene matches. The CDR3 covers 12 residues. Per the germline V gene, CDR1 is LGHDT and CDR2 is YNNKEL (reference sequence). The CDR3 sequence is CASSPSGYEQYF. CDR3 coding DNA: TGTGCCAGCAGTCCTAGCGGCTACGAGCAGTACTTC.

The chain couples TRBV2 to TRBJ2-7; 9 nucleotides align to TRBD1. Trimming cost V 5 bases and J 7 bases; bases outside gene matches: 12. The germline V gene encodes CDR1 SNHLY and CDR2 FYNNEI. CDR3 length equals 15 residues. In nucleotides, the CDR3 is TGTGCCAGCAGTACCCAACAGGGGGCCGGGGGGGAGCAGTACTTC. Its translation is CASSTQQGAGGEQYF.

This CDR3 reads CASRTSGSYEQYF. In DNA, the CDR3 is TGTGCCAGTAGGACTAGCGGGAGCTACGAGCAGTACTTC. The V gene is TRBV28, the J gene TRBJ2-7, with 13 nucleotides matching TRBD2. CDR1 is MDHEN, CDR2 SYDVKM, per germline. This CDR3 is 13 amino acids long. V was clipped by 9 bases and J by 3 bases; unmatched bases: 2.

This sequence joins TRBV4-2 and TRBJ2-7; D perhaps matches TRBD2 (5 bases). Germline V gives CDR1 LGHNA, CDR2 YNFKEQ. V was clipped by 1 base and J by 4 bases, with 20 bases between them. The CDR3 sequence is 17 residues long. This CDR3 is CASSQGPSGVVGYEQYF. The CDR3 DNA sequence: TGTGCCAGCAGCCAAGGTCCATCCGGGGTAGTAGGGTACGAGCAGTACTTC.

This chain connects TRBV11-3 to TRBJ2-2, with D possibly being TRBD2 (6 bases). The CDR3 consists of 15 residues. V was cut by 10 bases and J by 4 bases, with 19 bases left in between. The germline V gene encodes CDR1 SGHNT and CDR2 YENEEA. This CDR3 reads CATLRGSGSTGELFF. The CDR3 DNA reads TGTGCCACCCTCCGGGGGTCGGGTTCCACCGGGGAGCTGTTTTTT. Using reference TRBV11-3 and TRBJ2-2 for the parts outside the CDR3, the full variable domain is EAGVVQSPRYKIIEKKQPVAFWCNPISGHNTLYWYLQNLGQGPELLIRYENEEAVDDSQLPKDRFSAERLKGVDSTLKIQPAELGDSAVYLCATLRGSGSTGELFFGEGSRLTVL.

The V and J genes are TRBV6-2 or TRBV6-3 and TRBJ2-7, with D perhaps TRBD2 (6 bases). This CDR3 has 15 amino acids. CDR1 and CDR2 from the germline V gene are MNHEY and SVGEGT. V lost 4 bases, J lost 3 bases, and 16 bases lay in between. CDR3 in amino acids: CASSLAAGPSYEQYF. The CDR3 DNA follows: TGTGCCAGCAGTTTAGCCGCGGGGCCAAGCTACGAGCAGTACTTC.

The chain couples TRBV10-3 to TRBJ2-7, with TRBD1 identical over 7 bases. J was trimmed by 3 bases and V by 0 bases; bases with no gene match: 2. Germline V gives CDR1 ENHRY, CDR2 SYGVKD. The CDR3 contains 14 residues. CDR3 sequence (DNA): TGTGCCATCAGTGAGTCGAGACAGGGCTACGAGCAGTACTTC. Protein sequence: CAISESRQGYEQYF.

The V and J genes are TRBV24-1 and TRBJ2-7; D might be TRBD1 (7 bases). The length of the CDR3 is 14 residues. Germline V CDR1 and CDR2: KGHDR, SFDVKD. Trimming took 9 bases from V and 7 from J, leaving 21 bases between them. CDR3 sequence: CATSPRDSGGEQYF. Written as DNA, the CDR3 is TGTGCCACCTCTCCCCGGGACAGCGGAGGGGAGCAGTACTTC.

This rearrangement joins TRBV11-2 to TRBJ2-1; 8 bases match TRBD2. V was clipped by 3 bases and J by 2 bases; unmatched bases: 3. The CDR3 runs to 15 residues. Germline V CDR1 and CDR2: SGHAT, FQNNGV. Written as DNA, the CDR3 is TGTGCCAGCAGCTTTCGACTAGCGACCTACAATGAGCAGTTCTTC. Translated: CASSFRLATYNEQFF.